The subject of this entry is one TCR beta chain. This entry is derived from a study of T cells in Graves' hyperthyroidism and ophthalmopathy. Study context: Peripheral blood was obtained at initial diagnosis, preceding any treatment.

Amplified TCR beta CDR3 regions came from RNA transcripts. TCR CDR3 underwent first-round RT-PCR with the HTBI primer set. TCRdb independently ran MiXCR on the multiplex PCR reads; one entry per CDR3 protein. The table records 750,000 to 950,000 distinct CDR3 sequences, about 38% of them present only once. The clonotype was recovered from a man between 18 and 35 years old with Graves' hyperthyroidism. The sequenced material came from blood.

The CDR3 loop reads CASSLSRTSNQPQHF. The CDR3 nucleotides are TGTGCCAGCAGTTTATCACGGACCAGCAATCAGCCCCAGCATTTT. This rearrangement joins TRBV9 to TRBJ1-5; unclear D gene. Germline V lookup: CDR1 SGDLS, CDR2 YYNGEE. V lost 5 bases, J lost 1 base, and 13 bases lay in between. The CDR3 covers 15 residues. The full variable domain, completed using reference TRBV9 and TRBJ1-5, is DSGVTQTPKHLITATGQRVTLRCSPRSGDLSVYWYQQSLDQGLQFLIQYYNGEERAKGNILERFSAQQFPDLHSELNLSSLELGDSALYFCASSLSRTSNQPQHFGDGTRLSIL.